Listed here are 30 T cell receptor beta chains from one sample, sequenced in a study of T-cell reconstitution after alpha-beta-depleted transplantation in children. Unique molecular identifiers were incorporated when the TCRbeta library was constructed. MiXCR, applied by TCRdb to the PCR reads, yields one record per CDR3 protein. The sample includes some 530,000 distinct CDR3 sequences, under 15% of them seen just once. The starting material was PBMCs from the stem cell graft donor, obtained from the stem cell graft. All receptors come from a human donor who donated a stem cell graft to a child with combined immunodeficiency.

The V call is TRBV7-2, the J call TRBJ2-7; D is ambiguous. With 3 bases removed from V and 0 bases from J, the gap between germline ends came to 18 bases. Germline CDR1 SGHTA, CDR2 FQGNSA. The CDR3 contains 17 residues. The CDR3 loop reads CASSLGLLRAISYEQYF. In DNA form, the CDR3 reads TGTGCCAGCAGCTTGGGTTTGTTACGGGCCATCTCCTACGAGCAGTACTTC.

This clonotype was picked up many times. This chain joins TRBV9 and TRBJ2-1, with 9 bases identical to TRBD2. The CDR3 is made up of 15 amino acids. Trimming removed 0 bases from V and 4 bases from J; junction bases left unmatched: 2. The V gene's germline CDR1 is SGDLS and CDR2 YYNGEE. CDR3 bases: TGTGCCAGCAGCGTAGGACTAGCGGCTTACAATGAGCAGTTCTTC. Translating gives CASSVGLAAYNEQFF. The full variable domain, completed using reference TRBV9 and TRBJ2-1, is DSGVTQTPKHLITATGQRVTLRCSPRSGDLSVYWYQQSLDQGLQFLIQYYNGEERAKGNILERFSAQQFPDLHSELNLSSLELGDSALYFCASSVGLAAYNEQFFGPGTRLTVL.

The chain is built from TRBV7-7 and TRBJ2-3; TRBD1 aligns across 11 bases. V shed 5 bases and J 5 bases; nucleotides not matched to a gene: 6. CDR3 length: 15 amino acids. From germline, CDR1 is SSHAT and CDR2 FNYEAQ (reference sequence). The CDR3 DNA reads as TGTGCCAGCAGCATGGGACAGGGGGTCGAAGATACGCAGTATTTT. Translated, it gives CASSMGQGVEDTQYF. Looking up the rest from reference TRBV7-7 and TRBJ2-3 gives the full variable domain: GAGVSQSPRYKVTKRGQDVTLRCDPISSHATLYWYQQALGQGPEFLTYFNYEAQPDKSGLPSDRFSAERPEGSISTLTIQRTEQRDSAMYRCASSMGQGVEDTQYFGPGTRLTVL.

V gene TRBV10-3 combines with J gene TRBJ2-2; 14 bases are shared with TRBD2. From germline, CDR1 is ENHRY and CDR2 SYGVKD. Trimming at V came to 4 bases and at J to 4 bases, leaving 2 bases not matched to a gene. The CDR3 is 16 residues long. The CDR3 here is CAISAGLAGVTGELFF. The CDR3 DNA reads TGTGCCATCAGTGCGGGACTAGCGGGGGTCACCGGGGAGCTGTTTTTT.

The table lists this clonotype with many counts. A read error may produce the germline difference seen at one junction end. This sequence joins TRBV20-1 and TRBJ2-1, with TRBD2 matching 10 bases. Germline assignment: CDR1 DFQATT and CDR2 SNEGSKA (reference sequence). This CDR3 spans 18 amino acids. This CDR3 reads CSARDDPLAGASHNEQFF. In nucleotides, the CDR3 is TGCAGTGCTAGAGATGACCCCCTAGCGGGAGCCTCCCACAATGAGCAGTTCTTC.

This clonotype was found a few times. The chain employs TRBV27 and TRBJ2-7; D remains ambiguous. The V end was cut by 8 bases, the J end by 6 bases, with 11 bases between. Per the germline V gene, CDR1 is MNHEY and CDR2 is SMNVEV (reference sequence). This CDR3 has 11 residues. CDR3 amino acids: CASGRWIEQYF. The CDR3 DNA reads TGTGCCAGCGGACGGTGGATCGAGCAGTACTTC.

This clonotype was counted only a few times. The chain carries TRBV12-3 or TRBV12-4 and TRBJ2-1, with D possibly being TRBD2 (5 bases). V dropped 7 bases and J dropped 13 bases, with 17 bases sitting between them. The CDR3 sequence is 12 residues long. DNA for the CDR3: TGTGCCAGCACCGACGGGGTAGTCCGCCAGTTCTTC. Encoded protein: CASTDGVVRQFF.

This clonotype was detected a few times. The rearrangement links TRBV15 to TRBJ2-1; D is undetermined. Trimming removed 1 base at V and 0 bases at J, with 7 bases between. Germline V gives CDR1 LNHNV, CDR2 YYDKDF (reference sequence). The CDR3 is made up of 15 amino acids. The CDR3 DNA follows: TGTGCCACCAGCAGAGGCCCGAGCTCCTACAATGAGCAGTTCTTC. This encodes CATSRGPSSYNEQFF.

The rearrangement uses TRBV2 and TRBJ2-1, with D perhaps matching TRBD1 (6 bases). The germline V gene has CDR1 SNHLY and CDR2 FYNNEI. With 3 bases removed from V and 3 bases from J, the gap between germline ends came to 9 bases. The CDR3 contains 14 residues. The CDR3 DNA follows: TGTGCCAGCAGTGATCGCAGGGGCTACAATGAGCAGTTCTTC. Its translation is CASSDRRGYNEQFF.

V gene TRBV18 combines with J gene TRBJ2-7; unclear D gene. CDR3 length: 14 residues. Germline CDR1 is KGHSH and CDR2 is LQKENI. V was shortened by 3 bases and J by 1 base, with 10 bases between the two germline ends. The CDR3 here is CASSPFQGSYEQYF. CDR3 sequence (DNA): TGTGCCAGCTCACCCTTCCAAGGGTCCTACGAGCAGTACTTC.

V gene TRBV7-2 combines with J gene TRBJ2-3; 10 bases are a match to TRBD2. Trimming took 6 bases from V and 3 from J; bases not matched to a gene: 9. The germline V gene has CDR1 SGHTA and CDR2 FQGNSA. This CDR3 is built from 16 residues. The chain's CDR3 is CASRRSGGAATDTQYF. In DNA, the CDR3 is TGTGCCAGCAGGAGGAGCGGGGGGGCGGCGACAGATACGCAGTATTTT.

This clonotype was detected a few times. The rearrangement links TRBV12-3 or TRBV12-4 to TRBJ2-1, with D possibly being TRBD2 (6 bases). V was shortened by 7 bases and J by 4 bases, with 17 bases between the two germline ends. The CDR3 has 15 amino acids. CDR3 region: CASTFPGTDYNEQFF. CDR3 nucleotides: TGTGCCAGCACTTTCCCCGGGACTGATTACAATGAGCAGTTCTTC.

This clonotype was observed a handful of times. The V and J genes are TRBV30 and TRBJ2-1; D not resolved. CDR3 length: 14 amino acids. Germline V lookup: CDR1 GTSNPN, CDR2 SVGIG (reference sequence). V shed 3 bases and J shed 7 bases, with 16 bases lying between them. The CDR3 DNA is TGTGCCTGGAGGCGAGTCGGCAGCTCGAATGAGCAGTTCTTC. This translates into CAWRRVGSSNEQFF.

This clonotype was seen a few times. The V and J genes are TRBV27 and TRBJ2-3; 11 nucleotides align to TRBD2. The CDR3 is made up of 15 amino acids. V was pared by 6 bases and J by 4 bases, with 6 bases of the junction left unmatched. Germline V gene sequence: CDR1 MNHEY, CDR2 SMNVEV (reference sequence). This CDR3 reads CASRELAGGPDTQYF. CDR3 nucleotide sequence: TGTGCCAGCAGAGAATTAGCGGGGGGGCCAGATACGCAGTATTTT.

This clonotype has just a few counts. The rearrangement joins TRBV11-2 to TRBJ2-7; D is unresolved. Trimming took 2 bases from V and 2 from J, leaving 13 bases between them. This CDR3 has 15 residues. Germline CDR1 reads SGHAT; CDR2 reads FQNNGV. CDR3 sequence (DNA): TGTGCCAGCAGCTTAATTCGGGCCAAACCCTACGAGCAGTACTTC. This encodes CASSLIRAKPYEQYF.

This clonotype was seen more than once but under ten times. This chain uses TRBV7-9 with TRBJ1-2; 7 bases map to TRBD1. Germline CDR1 is SEHNR and CDR2 is FQNEAQ (reference sequence). V lost 0 bases, J lost 5 bases, and 6 bases stayed unmatched. The CDR3 length is 15 residues. The CDR3 loop reads CASSLAPDRLYGYTF. The CDR3 DNA is TGTGCCAGCAGCTTAGCGCCGGACAGGCTTTATGGCTACACCTTC.

This clonotype has only a few counts. The chain has TRBV6-1 and TRBJ2-5, with 7 bases aligning to TRBD1. CDR1 and CDR2 (germline): MNHNS, SASEGT. The CDR3 covers 15 residues. The ends lost 9 bases at V and 0 bases at J; junction bases unmatched: 10. CDR3 nucleotide sequence: TGTGCCAGTACAAGGGACAGCGGAAACCAAGAGACCCAGTACTTC. Amino acid sequence: CASTRDSGNQETQYF.

This clonotype was seen only a few times. The DNA for the CDR3 is TGCAGCGTTGAAGATCCAGGGCGGGAGCAGTACTTC. Residues: CSVEDPGREQYF. The J gene is TRBJ2-7, the V gene TRBV29-1; TRBD1 might be the D (5 bases). Germline CDR1 SQVTM, CDR2 ANQGSEA. The CDR3 consists of 12 residues. The V and J ends lost 0 bases and 7 bases respectively, with 10 bases between them.

This chain connects TRBV9 to TRBJ2-3; a possible D gene is TRBD2 (5 bases). The germline V gene encodes CDR1 SGDLS and CDR2 YYNGEE. The CDR3 totals 12 residues. V lost 2 bases and J 6 bases, leaving 7 bases between the germline ends. As DNA, the CDR3 is TGTGCCAGCAGCGTCGGGGTGGATACGCAGTATTTT. Its protein product is CASSVGVDTQYF.

This clonotype was seen many times. The chain links TRBV4-3 to TRBJ2-2; no reliable D call. Germline-derived CDR1 and CDR2 are LGHNA and YSLEER. This CDR3 is built from 14 residues. The V gene lost 4 bases and the J gene lost 3 bases, with 9 bases spanning the gap. This CDR3 reads CASSLELDTGELFF. CDR3 nucleotides: TGCGCCAGCAGCCTCGAGCTGGACACCGGGGAGCTGTTTTTT.

This sequence joins TRBV2 and TRBJ2-5; D gene ambiguous. With 7 bases removed from V and 5 bases from J, the gap between germline ends came to 17 bases. The CDR3 is 14 residues long. Germline-derived CDR1 and CDR2 are SNHLY and FYNNEI. The CDR3 DNA is TGTGCCAGCAAGGTGACACGGGCCGGGGAGACCCAGTACTTC. Translating gives CASKVTRAGETQYF.

The V and J genes are TRBV20-1 and TRBJ2-1, with D perhaps TRBD1 (6 bases). The CDR3 consists of 14 residues. The V end was cut by 6 bases, the J end by 9 bases, with 21 bases between. Germline CDR1 DFQATT, CDR2 SNEGSKA (reference sequence). In DNA form, the CDR3 reads TGCAGTGCCCAGCGGAGGACAGCGCGAGTTGAGCAGTTCTTC. Translating it yields CSAQRRTARVEQFF.

The J gene is TRBJ1-1, the V gene TRBV20-1; TRBD1 aligns across 11 bases. The V gene end was trimmed by 6 bases and the J gene end by 6 bases; junction bases not matched to a gene: 6. This CDR3 is 13 amino acids long. In germline, CDR1 is DFQATT, CDR2 SNEGSKA (reference sequence). The CDR3 here is CSAAGQGGPEAFF. The CDR3 DNA reads as TGCAGTGCGGCGGGACAGGGGGGTCCTGAAGCTTTCTTT.

The rearrangement uses TRBV6-5 and TRBJ2-1; TRBD1 or TRBD2 may be the D gene (6 bases each). V lost 0 bases, J lost 7 bases, and 22 bases lay in between. The CDR3 runs 18 residues. From germline, CDR1 is MNHEY and CDR2 SVGAGI. The CDR3 is CASSYSRYTGASGNEQFF. The CDR3, as DNA: TGTGCCAGCAGTTACTCGAGATACACGGGGGCCTCTGGGAATGAGCAGTTCTTC.

This clonotype was seen a few times. This chain uses TRBV6-5 with TRBJ2-7; no clear D. Germline V gene lookup returns CDR1 MNHEY and CDR2 SVGAGI. This CDR3 contains 12 residues. The V end lost 9 bases, the J end lost 6 bases, and 15 bases lay between the germline ends. The CDR3 bases are TGTGCCAGTGGGCCTACCGCCATCGAGCAGTACTTC. This codes for CASGPTAIEQYF.

This clonotype was counted between two and nine times. V and J are TRBV7-9 and TRBJ2-7; unclear D gene. Trimming cost V 3 bases and J 5 bases, with 8 bases left between them. This CDR3 comprises 12 residues. From germline, CDR1 is SEHNR and CDR2 FQNEAQ (reference sequence). CDR3 sequence: CASSFGLDEQYF. The DNA of the CDR3 is TGTGCCAGCAGCTTCGGTCTGGACGAGCAGTACTTC.

This chain connects TRBV12-3 or TRBV12-4 to TRBJ2-2; 10 nucleotides agree with TRBD2. The length of the CDR3 is 15 residues. Losses at the gene ends were 3 bases for V and 6 bases for J; bases not matched to a gene: 4. Here the CDR3 DNA reads TGTGCCAGCAGTTTCTATCTAGCGGGAGCCGGGGAGCTGTTTTTT. This translates into CASSFYLAGAGELFF.

There are many counts of this clonotype. The gene calls are TRBV15 and TRBJ2-1; TRBD1 is a possible D gene (5 bases). V was trimmed by 8 bases and J by 8 bases, leaving 16 bases between them. This CDR3 contains 13 residues. Germline CDR1 reads LNHNV; CDR2 reads YYDKDF (reference sequence). CDR3 nucleotide sequence: TGTGCCACCTCCCTAAACGGACACTATGAGCAGTTCTTC. Translation: CATSLNGHYEQFF.

This clonotype was counted only a few times. The chain uses TRBV29-1 and TRBJ2-1, with D possibly being TRBD2 (6 bases). The CDR3 length is 11 residues. Germline V gene sequence: CDR1 SQVTM, CDR2 ANQGSEA. Trimming shortened V by 4 bases and J by 8 bases, and 9 bases separated the two germline ends. CDR3 in amino acids: CSVGGEYEQFF. In nucleotides, the CDR3 is TGCAGCGTTGGGGGGGAGTATGAGCAGTTCTTC.

CDR3 protein: CATSDPGQPEGYGYTF. The CDR3 coding sequence is TGTGCCACCAGTGACCCTGGACAGCCAGAGGGCTATGGCTACACCTTC. The chain recombines TRBV24-1 with TRBJ1-2; TRBD1 might be the D (6 bases). The CDR3 has 16 residues. CDR1 is KGHDR, CDR2 SFDVKD, per germline. The ends were cut back, 4 bases at V and 4 bases at J, with 18 bases in the middle.